The rows below give T cell receptor beta chains drawn from one sample of a study of T cells in pancreatic ductal adenocarcinoma. Sequencing was performed with immunoSEQ multiplex PCR; in TCRdb, only in-frame clones are kept and a portion is missing. Here the sample spans about 11,000 clones, around 86% being singletons. The specimen was PBMCs. These receptors came from a human donor with pancreatic ductal adenocarcinoma. Each CDR3 is given with its conserved first and last residue. Each record gives: D gene, V gene, J gene, clone size, CDR3 protein, CDR3 DNA. A D gene is named only where the DNA matches it firmly. Clone size, where shown, is once, few, many, or a class for clones that have expanded.

d_gene: -
v_gene: TRBV7-9
j_gene: TRBJ1-3
abundance: -
CDR3aa: CASSHRFSGNTIYF
CDR3nt: TGTGCCAGCAGCCACAGGTTCTCTGGAAACACCATATATTTT

d_gene: -
v_gene: TRBV18
j_gene: TRBJ2-5
abundance: -
CDR3aa: CASSNRDLQETQYF
CDR3nt: TGTGCCAGCTCGAACCGGGATCTACAAGAGACCCAGTACTTC

d_gene: -
v_gene: TRBV6-5
j_gene: TRBJ2-3
abundance: -
CDR3aa: CATSSSTDTQYF
CDR3nt: TGTGCCACCAGTAGTAGCACAGATACGCAGTATTTT

d_gene: -
v_gene: TRBV7-2
j_gene: TRBJ2-3
abundance: -
CDR3aa: CASSRKSLTDTQYF
CDR3nt: TGTGCCAGCAGCAGGAAGAGTCTCACAGATACGCAGTATTTT

d_gene: TRBD1
v_gene: TRBV6-1
j_gene: TRBJ1-5
abundance: -
CDR3aa: CASSEPVTGAGYSNQPQHF
CDR3nt: TGTGCCAGCAGTGAACCGGTGACAGGGGCGGGCTATAGCAATCAGCCCCAGCATTTT

d_gene: -
v_gene: TRBV27
j_gene: TRBJ2-2
abundance: -
CDR3aa: CASRARRDTGELFF
CDR3nt: TGTGCCAGCAGGGCCCGCCGGGACACCGGGGAGCTGTTTTTT

d_gene: -
v_gene: TRBV2
j_gene: TRBJ2-3
abundance: -
CDR3aa: CASGAATATDTQYF
CDR3nt: TGTGCCAGCGGAGCGGCTACCGCCACAGATACGCAGTATTTT

d_gene: TRBD1
v_gene: TRBV5-1
j_gene: TRBJ1-4
abundance: -
CDR3aa: CASGATGQSDEKLFF
CDR3nt: TGCGCCAGCGGGGCGACGGGACAGTCTGATGAAAAACTGTTTTTT

d_gene: -
v_gene: TRBV29-1
j_gene: TRBJ2-5
abundance: -
CDR3aa: CSAVKGGLETQYF
CDR3nt: TGCAGCGCCGTGAAGGGGGGGCTAGAGACCCAGTACTTC

d_gene: -
v_gene: TRBV6-6
j_gene: TRBJ2-3
abundance: -
CDR3aa: CAGHGQSTDTQYF
CDR3nt: TGTGCCGGCCACGGACAGTCCACAGATACGCAGTATTTT

d_gene: -
v_gene: TRBV15
j_gene: TRBJ1-4
abundance: -
CDR3aa: CATSRDMGANEKLFF
CDR3nt: TGTGCCACCAGCAGAGATATGGGGGCGAATGAAAAACTGTTTTTT

d_gene: TRBD1
v_gene: TRBV19
j_gene: TRBJ1-3
abundance: few
CDR3aa: CASSTTGGGSGNTIYF
CDR3nt: TGTGCCAGTAGTACAACAGGGGGCGGCTCTGGAAACACCATATATTTT

d_gene: TRBD2
v_gene: TRBV5-1
j_gene: TRBJ2-7
abundance: -
CDR3aa: CASSLEALAGKFALGEQYF
CDR3nt: TGCGCCAGCAGCTTGGAGGCACTAGCGGGAAAGTTTGCCCTTGGGGAGCAGTACTTC

d_gene: -
v_gene: TRBV5-1
j_gene: TRBJ2-3
abundance: -
CDR3aa: CASSSTTRTEDTQYF
CDR3nt: TGCGCCAGCAGCTCCACGACTAGAACGGAAGATACGCAGTATTTT

d_gene: -
v_gene: TRBV18
j_gene: TRBJ2-5
abundance: -
CDR3aa: CASSPGETQYF
CDR3nt: TGTGCCAGCTCACCAGGGGAGACCCAGTACTTC

d_gene: TRBD2
v_gene: TRBV5-1
j_gene: TRBJ2-5
abundance: -
CDR3aa: CASRVIAGGQETQYF
CDR3nt: TGCGCCAGCAGAGTCATAGCGGGGGGCCAAGAGACCCAGTACTTC

d_gene: -
v_gene: TRBV20-1
j_gene: TRBJ2-7
abundance: -
CDR3aa: CSAILGYEQYF
CDR3nt: TGCAGTGCTATTTTGGGCTACGAGCAGTACTTC

d_gene: -
v_gene: TRBV7-6
j_gene: TRBJ1-6
abundance: -
CDR3aa: CASMGEALHF
CDR3nt: TGTGCCAGCATGGGGGAGGCTCTCCACTTT

d_gene: -
v_gene: TRBV25-1
j_gene: TRBJ2-7
abundance: once
CDR3aa: CASSGTSLSSYEQYF
CDR3nt: TGTGCCAGCAGTGGAACTAGCCTGTCCTCCTACGAGCAGTACTTC

d_gene: TRBD1
v_gene: TRBV29-1
j_gene: TRBJ1-2
abundance: -
CDR3aa: CSVRQGSNYGYTF
CDR3nt: TGCAGCGTTCGACAGGGAAGTAACTATGGCTACACCTTC

d_gene: TRBD1
v_gene: TRBV19
j_gene: TRBJ1-5
abundance: -
CDR3aa: CASSIVLTQGAPGQPQHF
CDR3nt: TGTGCCAGTAGTATAGTTTTGACACAGGGGGCGCCGGGGCAGCCCCAGCATTTT

d_gene: -
v_gene: TRBV7-9
j_gene: TRBJ2-7
abundance: -
CDR3aa: CASSLAGAFHEQYF
CDR3nt: TGTGCCAGCAGCTTAGCAGGGGCTTTCCACGAGCAGTACTTC

d_gene: TRBD2
v_gene: TRBV9
j_gene: TRBJ2-1
abundance: -
CDR3aa: CASSVLPSGISEQFF
CDR3nt: TGTGCCAGCAGCGTATTGCCTAGCGGGATCAGCGAGCAGTTCTTC

d_gene: TRBD2
v_gene: TRBV6-7
j_gene: TRBJ2-7
abundance: -
CDR3aa: CASSYGGLESSYEQYF
CDR3nt: TGTGCCAGCAGTTACGGAGGACTAGAAAGCTCCTACGAGCAGTACTTC

d_gene: TRBD2
v_gene: TRBV27
j_gene: TRBJ2-2
abundance: -
CDR3aa: CASTLAGGPRTGELFF
CDR3nt: TGTGCCAGCACTCTAGCGGGAGGGCCTCGTACCGGGGAGCTGTTTTTT

d_gene: -
v_gene: TRBV28
j_gene: TRBJ2-1
abundance: -
CDR3aa: CASNLRQSRRFF
CDR3nt: TGTGCCAGCAATCTTCGACAGAGCAGGAGGTTCTTC

d_gene: -
v_gene: TRBV27
j_gene: TRBJ2-3
abundance: few
CDR3aa: CASSSTMGTADTQYF
CDR3nt: TGTGCCAGCAGTTCGACCATGGGAACGGCAGATACGCAGTATTTT

d_gene: -
v_gene: TRBV2
j_gene: TRBJ1-5
abundance: -
CDR3aa: CASRGRNSNQPQHF
CDR3nt: TGTGCCAGCAGGGGTAGAAATAGCAATCAGCCCCAGCATTTT

d_gene: -
v_gene: TRBV6-5
j_gene: TRBJ1-4
abundance: -
CDR3aa: CASSYSFGDEKLFF
CDR3nt: TGTGCCAGCAGTTACTCGTTCGGGGATGAAAAACTGTTTTTT

d_gene: -
v_gene: TRBV14
j_gene: TRBJ2-1
abundance: -
CDR3aa: CASSLPQGFGQFF
CDR3nt: TGTGCCAGCAGCCTACCACAGGGATTTGGGCAGTTCTTC

d_gene: TRBD2
v_gene: TRBV5-4
j_gene: TRBJ2-1
abundance: -
CDR3aa: CASSLAVAGTSEQFF
CDR3nt: TGTGCCAGCAGCTTGGCGGTAGCGGGGACCAGTGAGCAGTTCTTC

d_gene: TRBD1
v_gene: TRBV19
j_gene: TRBJ2-2
abundance: -
CDR3aa: CASGQGAEGAGELFF
CDR3nt: TGTGCCAGTGGCCAGGGGGCAGAGGGGGCCGGGGAGCTGTTTTTT

d_gene: -
v_gene: TRBV7-3
j_gene: TRBJ2-1
abundance: -
CDR3aa: CASSPMVSYNEQFF
CDR3nt: TGTGCCAGCAGCCCTATGGTCAGCTACAATGAGCAGTTCTTC

d_gene: -
v_gene: TRBV29-1
j_gene: TRBJ1-4
abundance: -
CDR3aa: CSVIATNEKLFF
CDR3nt: TGCAGCGTTATTGCAACTAATGAAAAACTGTTTTTT

d_gene: -
v_gene: TRBV2
j_gene: TRBJ1-4
abundance: -
CDR3aa: CASSNRPEKLFF
CDR3nt: TGTGCCAGCAGTAATCGCCCCGAAAAACTGTTTTTT

d_gene: -
v_gene: TRBV7-2
j_gene: TRBJ2-7
abundance: -
CDR3aa: CASSQDYRSYEQYF
CDR3nt: TGTGCCAGCAGCCAAGACTACAGATCCTACGAGCAGTACTTC

d_gene: TRBD2
v_gene: TRBV6-1
j_gene: TRBJ2-1
abundance: -
CDR3aa: CASEGLAGLYNEQFF
CDR3nt: TGTGCCAGCGAAGGACTAGCGGGCCTATACAATGAGCAGTTCTTC

d_gene: -
v_gene: TRBV20-1
j_gene: TRBJ2-5
abundance: -
CDR3aa: CTPGVKETQYF
CDR3nt: TGCACCCCGGGGGTTAAAGAGACCCAGTACTTC

d_gene: -
v_gene: TRBV15
j_gene: TRBJ2-6
abundance: -
CDR3aa: CATSRDSILRGLSGANVLTF
CDR3nt: TGTGCCACCAGCAGAGATTCGATTCTCAGGGGTTTGAGTGGGGCCAACGTCCTGACTTTC

d_gene: TRBD1
v_gene: TRBV11-2
j_gene: TRBJ2-3
abundance: -
CDR3aa: CASRRGQGGTDTQYF
CDR3nt: TGTGCCAGCCGCCGTGGGCAGGGGGGCACAGATACGCAGTATTTT

d_gene: -
v_gene: TRBV18
j_gene: TRBJ2-3
abundance: -
CDR3aa: CASSPPGGTGTDTQYF
CDR3nt: TGTGCCAGCTCACCTCCGGGTGGTACAGGCACAGATACGCAGTATTTT

d_gene: -
v_gene: TRBV5-4
j_gene: TRBJ1-2
abundance: -
CDR3aa: CASSLGREGSYTF
CDR3nt: TGTGCCAGCAGCTTGGGGAGGGAGGGAAGCTACACCTTC

d_gene: -
v_gene: TRBV2
j_gene: TRBJ2-7
abundance: -
CDR3aa: CASSPRDVVYEQYF
CDR3nt: TGTGCCAGCAGTCCCCGGGACGTAGTCTACGAGCAGTACTTC

d_gene: TRBD1
v_gene: TRBV5-1
j_gene: TRBJ2-2
abundance: -
CDR3aa: CASSLGTGGTGELFF
CDR3nt: TGCGCCAGCAGCTTAGGGACAGGGGGCACCGGGGAGCTGTTTTTT

d_gene: TRBD2
v_gene: TRBV27
j_gene: TRBJ2-3
abundance: -
CDR3aa: CASSEAGTSGRTTDTQYF
CDR3nt: TGTGCCAGCAGTGAAGCAGGGACTAGCGGGAGGACCACAGATACGCAGTATTTT

d_gene: -
v_gene: TRBV4-3
j_gene: TRBJ2-7
abundance: -
CDR3aa: CASSPGPVHYEQYF
CDR3nt: TGCGCCAGCAGCCCGGGGCCGGTCCACTACGAGCAGTACTTC

d_gene: TRBD2
v_gene: TRBV10-3
j_gene: TRBJ2-1
abundance: -
CDR3aa: CAIRPGFGGGNNEQFF
CDR3nt: TGTGCCATCAGGCCAGGCTTCGGCGGGGGGAACAATGAGCAGTTCTTC

d_gene: TRBD1
v_gene: TRBV7-9
j_gene: TRBJ1-4
abundance: -
CDR3aa: CASSLSLGTANEKLFF
CDR3nt: TGTGCCAGCAGCTTATCCCTAGGGACAGCTAATGAAAAACTGTTTTTT

d_gene: -
v_gene: TRBV9
j_gene: TRBJ2-7
abundance: -
CDR3aa: CASSADRF
CDR3nt: TGTGCCAGCAGCGCCGACAGGTTC

d_gene: -
v_gene: TRBV6-6
j_gene: TRBJ2-3
abundance: once
CDR3aa: CASSPSTDTQYF
CDR3nt: TGTGCCAGCAGTCCGAGCACAGATACGCAGTATTTT

d_gene: -
v_gene: TRBV4-1
j_gene: TRBJ2-3
abundance: -
CDR3aa: CASSQNPTGGAPDTQYF
CDR3nt: TGCGCCAGCAGCCAGAACCCCACGGGGGGCGCCCCAGATACGCAGTATTTT

d_gene: TRBD2
v_gene: TRBV7-3
j_gene: TRBJ2-3
abundance: -
CDR3aa: CASSLRAGGGATDTQYF
CDR3nt: TGTGCCAGCAGCCTGCGGGCGGGAGGAGGGGCCACAGATACGCAGTATTTT

d_gene: -
v_gene: TRBV7-4
j_gene: TRBJ2-2
abundance: -
CDR3aa: CASSPYSGGGTGELFF
CDR3nt: TGTGCCAGCAGCCCCTACTCCGGTGGGGGCACCGGGGAGCTGTTTTTT

d_gene: TRBD1
v_gene: TRBV5-6
j_gene: TRBJ1-4
abundance: -
CDR3aa: CASSLADRGQGYEKLFF
CDR3nt: TGTGCCAGCAGCTTGGCCGATAGGGGACAGGGGTATGAAAAACTGTTTTTT